One and the same sample provided the 21 T cell receptor beta chains below, sequenced in a study of Ad26.COV2.S vaccination and SARS-CoV-2 variants. TCRdb's table, derived via immunoSEQ multiplex PCR, lists solely in-frame clones and lacks some. The data contain 240,000 or so clones, 85% to 90% of them singletons. The treatment was: around 19 received Ad26.COV2.S at low or high dose, single or two shots; about 5 received placebo; per-sample allocation not given. The samples were gathered on day 63 after the first injection of vaccine or placebo. Material: peripheral blood, obtained in a trial of Ad26.COV2.S vaccine versus placebo. These receptors were collected from a person between 18 and 60 years old who received the Ad26.COV2.S COVID-19 vaccine or a placebo.

The V call is TRBV6-5, the J call TRBJ1-6; D unclear. Germline loops: CDR1 MNHEY, CDR2 SVGAGI. V was clipped by 6 bases and J by 1 base, with 7 bases between them. The CDR3 is 14 residues long. The CDR3 loop reads CASSGGSYNSPLHF. CDR3 coding DNA: TGTGCCAGCAGCGGCGGGTCCTATAATTCACCCCTCCACTTT.

The V gene is TRBV4-1, the J gene TRBJ1-6; D is uncertain. This CDR3 has 13 residues. Trimming took off 3 bases at V and 11 bases at J, with 11 bases between the two ends. In germline, CDR1 is MGHRA, CDR2 YSYEKL. The CDR3 DNA sequence: TGCGCCAGCAGCCAGAGCCCCGGGGCACCCCTCCACTTT. Its protein product is CASSQSPGAPLHF.

The chain has TRBV9 and TRBJ2-3; D unclear. Trimming left V 3 bases short and J 0 bases short, with 14 bases between. There are 16 residues in the CDR3. CDR1 is SGDLS, CDR2 YYNGEE, per germline. This chain's CDR3 is CASSEEVSFSTDTQYF. For the CDR3, the DNA is TGTGCCAGCAGCGAAGAGGTATCTTTTAGCACAGATACGCAGTATTTT.

The rearrangement uses TRBV6-2 or TRBV6-3 and TRBJ2-7; D might be TRBD1 or TRBD2, each matching 5 bases. The germline V gene has CDR1 MNHEY and CDR2 SVGEGT. There are 14 residues in the CDR3. The ends were cut back, 6 bases at V and 2 bases at J, with 14 bases in the middle. The CDR3 is CASSGSGRTYEQYF. CDR3 DNA sequence: TGTGCCAGCAGCGGCTCGGGACGGACCTACGAGCAGTACTTC.

The chain combines TRBV7-2 with TRBJ1-4; TRBD1 agrees at 9 bases. The CDR3 spans 14 residues. With 1 base clipped from V and 11 bases from J, the junction kept 5 bases outside the gene matches. The germline V gene encodes CDR1 SGHTA and CDR2 FQGNSA. Written as DNA, the CDR3 is TGTGCCAGCAGCTTAGGGACAGGGGCGGGGAAACTGTTTTTT. Residues: CASSLGTGAGKLFF.

The V call is TRBV7-3, the J call TRBJ2-1; D perhaps matches TRBD2 (6 bases). The V end was cut by 5 bases, the J end by 2 bases, with 13 bases between. Germline V gene lookup returns CDR1 SGHTA and CDR2 FQGTGA. The CDR3 runs to 15 residues. The chain's CDR3 is CASSLRRVAYNEQFF. In DNA form, the CDR3 reads TGTGCCAGCAGCCTCCGGAGGGTAGCCTACAATGAGCAGTTCTTC. The variable domain in full, completed from reference TRBV7-3 and TRBJ2-1, reads GAGVSQTPSNKVTEKGKYVELRCDPISGHTALYWYRQSLGQGPEFLIYFQGTGAADDSGLPNDRFFAVRPEGSVSTLKIQRTERGDSAVYLCASSLRRVAYNEQFFGPGTRLTVL.

The chain joins TRBV6-5 to TRBJ2-2; D uncertain. The germline V gene has CDR1 MNHEY and CDR2 SVGAGI. Trimming took off 8 bases at V and 8 bases at J, with 18 bases between the two ends. The CDR3 is 14 residues long. For the CDR3, the DNA is TGTGCCAGCTTCACCCCTCGCCGGGCGGGGGAGCTGTTTTTT. It codes for CASFTPRRAGELFF.

This clone was observed a handful of times. The chain employs TRBV4-3 and TRBJ1-6; possible D gene TRBD1, 5 bases. Germline V gene data show CDR1 as LGHNA and CDR2 as YSLEER. V was clipped by 0 bases and J by 7 bases, with 10 bases between them. CDR3 length equals 15 residues. DNA for the CDR3: TGCGCCAGCAGCCAAGACAGGACACAAAATTCACCCCTCCACTTT. This gives the protein CASSQDRTQNSPLHF.

The chain is built from TRBV5-4 and TRBJ1-4, with D hard to call. Germline CDR1 is SGHNT and CDR2 is YYREEE (reference sequence). This CDR3 contains 14 residues. Trimming removed 2 bases from V and 5 bases from J, with 10 bases in between. The CDR3 DNA reads as TGTGCCAGCAGCTTTATGCCAGGAAATGAAAAACTGTTTTTT. It yields the protein CASSFMPGNEKLFF.

The table lists this clone with a count of one. The rearrangement links TRBV18 to TRBJ1-4, with D possibly TRBD1 on 5 matching bases. Trimming took 3 bases from V and 1 from J, leaving 9 bases between them. This CDR3 region has 15 residues. Germline CDR1 is KGHSH and CDR2 is LQKENI. CDR3 bases: TGTGCCAGCTCACCGAGGGGTCAAACTAATGAAAAACTGTTTTTT. Translation gives CASSPRGQTNEKLFF.

J is TRBJ1-3 and V is TRBV3-1 (or the pseudogene TRBV3-2); D is undetermined. V was cut by 0 bases and J by 0 bases, with 6 bases left in between. Germline V CDR1 and CDR2: LGHDT, YNNKEL (reference sequence). This CDR3 has 15 residues. CDR3 sequence reads: CASSQELNSGNTIYF. The CDR3 coding sequence is TGTGCCAGCAGCCAAGAACTAAACTCTGGAAACACCATATATTTT.

The chain is built from TRBV7-2 and TRBJ2-1, with 10 bases matching TRBD2. With 5 bases clipped from V and 4 bases from J, the junction kept 17 bases outside the gene matches. Germline values: CDR1 SGHTA, CDR2 FQGNSA. The CDR3 sequence is 19 residues long. The CDR3 region has the DNA TGTGCCAGCAGCCTAAAGGCAGCGGGAGGGAACCTTTTATACAATGAGCAGTTCTTC. It encodes CASSLKAAGGNLLYNEQFF.

This clone has only one observation. Other DNA sequences of this sample code for an identical CDR3. This chain connects TRBV12-3 or TRBV12-4 to TRBJ1-1; D unclear. V was cut by 6 bases and J by 2 bases, with 10 bases left in between. The CDR3 sequence is 13 residues long. For the CDR3, the DNA is TGTGCCAGCAGCCTTGACCTAAACACTGAAGCTTTCTTT. This encodes CASSLDLNTEAFF.

The chain employs TRBV28 and TRBJ2-1; D not certain. Germline V gene sequence: CDR1 MDHEN, CDR2 SYDVKM. The CDR3 is 13 residues long. The V gene lost 11 bases and the J gene lost 0 bases, with 11 bases spanning the gap. The CDR3: CAVTVSSYNEQFF. The DNA for the CDR3 is TGTGCCGTGACTGTAAGCTCCTACAATGAGCAGTTCTTC.

V and J are TRBV6-5 and TRBJ1-3; D unclear. From germline, CDR1 is MNHEY and CDR2 SVGAGI. CDR3 length: 14 residues. Trimming pared 5 bases from V and 4 bases from J, leaving 12 bases between. CDR3 loop: CASSRSNSGNTIYF. The CDR3, as DNA: TGTGCCAGCAGTCGCAGCAATAGCGGAAACACCATATATTTT.

The chain uses TRBV9 and TRBJ2-3; perhaps TRBD1 as D (6 bases). The length of the CDR3 is 16 residues. With 4 bases removed from V and 5 bases from J, the gap between germline ends came to 20 bases. Per the germline V gene, CDR1 is SGDLS and CDR2 is YYNGEE. In nucleotides, the CDR3 is TGTGCCAGCAGCCCGGGAAGGGGACACATTGGAGATACGCAGTATTTT. Its translation is CASSPGRGHIGDTQYF.

The chain uses TRBV11-2 and TRBJ2-3; no firm D call. V was clipped by 2 bases and J by 0 bases, with 15 bases between them. The CDR3 covers 17 residues. CDR1 is SGHAT and CDR2 is FQNNGV in the germline V gene. DNA of the CDR3: TGTGCCAGCAGCTTATTCGCTGGTCAGCCTAGCACAGATACGCAGTATTTT. It is translated as CASSLFAGQPSTDTQYF.

This chain joins TRBV11-2 and TRBJ1-4; D unclear. Per germline, CDR1 SGHAT and CDR2 FQNNGV. This CDR3 has 15 amino acids. Trimming cost V 5 bases and J 4 bases, with 14 bases left between them. The CDR3 DNA reads TGTGCCAGCAGCCCTCAGGCGGGTGTTAATGAAAAACTGTTTTTT. Translated, it gives CASSPQAGVNEKLFF.

The chain couples TRBV25-1 to TRBJ2-5; 9 bases align to TRBD1. From germline, CDR1 is MGHDK and CDR2 SYGVNS. Trimming at V came to 4 bases and at J to 11 bases, leaving 14 bases not matched to a gene. The CDR3 is 15 residues long. CDR3 DNA sequence: TGTGCCAGCAGTGCCGACGAAGCCCGGACAGGGGATCAGTACTTC. It translates to CASSADEARTGDQYF.

V usage is TRBV9 and J usage is TRBJ2-5; 15 nucleotides align to TRBD2. The germline CDR1 and CDR2 sequences are SGDLS and YYNGEE. J gave up 4 bases and V 3 bases, and 7 bases lay outside the gene matches. The CDR3 totals 17 residues. This chain's CDR3 is CASSGGLAGGVGETQYF. CDR3 nucleotide sequence: TGTGCCAGCAGCGGGGGACTAGCGGGAGGCGTGGGAGAGACCCAGTACTTC.

The gene calls are TRBV6-4 and TRBJ2-3; D is possibly TRBD1 (6 bases). The V end was cut by 5 bases, the J end by 0 bases, with 12 bases between. Germline-derived CDR1 and CDR2 are MRHNA and SNTAGT. This CDR3 comprises 15 residues. CDR3 residues: CASSKTGSSTDTQYF. The CDR3 region has the DNA TGTGCCAGCAGTAAAACAGGGTCTAGCACAGATACGCAGTATTTT.